The clone carrying this T cell receptor beta chain counts as medium-sized (0.01 to 0.1%). Its target is unknown. MiXCR, run by TCRdb on the 5' RACE reads, gives a single entry per CDR3 protein. The sample consists of 15,000 to 20,000 distinct CDR3 sequences, about 7% of them appearing once. These data are taken from a study of spatial heterogeneity in lung cancer. About the research overall: Among detected sequences, beta-chain ones consistently exceeded alpha-chain ones in number. Raw-read counts averaged over ten per unique TCR and UMI combination. Study-level findings and limits: Counts of expanded alpha and beta TCRs within tumors tracked the tumor nonsynonymous mutation count. The estimate shows that only around 7% of tumor T cells were covered for alpha and around 13% for beta chains.

Trimming left V 7 bases short and J 2 bases short, with 11 bases between. CDR3 size: 13 residues. Germline V gene sequence: CDR1 MDHEN, CDR2 SYDVKM. The time point is: sample taken at primary tumor resection. The chain joins TRBV28 to TRBJ1-1, with unresolved D. The sequenced sample was lung tumor tissue, obtained at surgery. The sequence was collected from a female donor with early-stage non-small cell lung cancer. CDR3 bases: TGTGCCAGCATCCCTTTAAGCAACACTGAAGCTTTCTTT. It codes for CASIPLSNTEAFF. The variable domain in full, with the rest retrieved from reference TRBV28 and TRBJ1-1, is DVKVTQSSRYLVKRTGEKVFLECVQDMDHENMFWYRQDPGLGLRLIYFSYDVKMKEKGDIPEGYSVSREKKERFSLILESASTNQTSMYLCASIPLSNTEAFFGQGTRLTVV.